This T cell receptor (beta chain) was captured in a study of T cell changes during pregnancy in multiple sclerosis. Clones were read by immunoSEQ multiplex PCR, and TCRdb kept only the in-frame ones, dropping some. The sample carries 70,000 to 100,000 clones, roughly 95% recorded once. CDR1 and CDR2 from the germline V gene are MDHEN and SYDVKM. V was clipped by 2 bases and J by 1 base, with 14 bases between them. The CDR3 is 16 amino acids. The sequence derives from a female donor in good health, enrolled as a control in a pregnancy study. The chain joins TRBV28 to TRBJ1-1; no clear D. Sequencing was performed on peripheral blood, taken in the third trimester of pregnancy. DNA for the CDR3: TGTGCCAGCAGTTTAGTCCCGTCTATAAGGAACACTGAAGCTTTCTTT. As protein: CASSLVPSIRNTEAFF.